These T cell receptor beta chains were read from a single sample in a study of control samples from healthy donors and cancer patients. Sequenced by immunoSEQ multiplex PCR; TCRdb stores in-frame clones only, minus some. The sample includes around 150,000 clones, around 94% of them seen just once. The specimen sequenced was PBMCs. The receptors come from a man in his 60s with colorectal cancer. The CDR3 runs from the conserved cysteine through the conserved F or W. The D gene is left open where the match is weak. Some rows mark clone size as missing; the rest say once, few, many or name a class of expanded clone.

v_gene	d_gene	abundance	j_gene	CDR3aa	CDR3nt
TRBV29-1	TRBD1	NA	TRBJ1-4	CSVTGQGGKKLFF	TGCAGCGTTACTGGACAGGGGGGTAAAAAACTGTTTTTT
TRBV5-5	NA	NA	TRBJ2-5	CASSLRGGAARRETQYF	TGTGCCAGCAGCTTAAGGGGCGGGGCCGCACGGCGGGAGACCCAGTACTTC
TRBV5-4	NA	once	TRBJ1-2	CASSSGIDSSYGYTF	TGTGCCAGCAGCTCCGGAATAGACAGCAGCTATGGCTACACCTTC
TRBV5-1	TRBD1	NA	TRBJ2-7	CASSPWTGGEQYF	TGCGCCAGCAGCCCCTGGACAGGGGGCGAGCAGTACTTC
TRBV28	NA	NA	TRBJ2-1	CASSIGGYNEQFF	TGTGCCAGCAGTATAGGGGGTTACAATGAGCAGTTCTTC
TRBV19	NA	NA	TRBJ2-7	CASSPVDSAYEQYF	TGTGCCAGTAGTCCCGTAGACAGTGCCTACGAGCAGTACTTC
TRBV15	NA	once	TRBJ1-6	CATSRDQPGYNSPLHF	TGTGCCACCAGCAGAGATCAGCCAGGTTATAATTCACCCCTCCACTTT
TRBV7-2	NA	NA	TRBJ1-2	CASSPVRGGGYTF	TGTGCCAGCAGCCCCGTAAGGGGCGGTGGCTACACCTTC
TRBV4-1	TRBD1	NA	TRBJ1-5	CASSHRTGGRSNQPQHF	TGCGCCAGCAGCCATAGGACAGGGGGACGGAGCAATCAGCCCCAGCATTTT
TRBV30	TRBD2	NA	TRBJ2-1	CACHGGASYNEQFF	TGTGCCTGCCACGGGGGGGCTTCCTACAATGAGCAGTTCTTC
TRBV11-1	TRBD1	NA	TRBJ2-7	CASSRDRGLYEQYF	TGTGCCAGCAGCCGTGACAGGGGGCTCTACGAGCAGTACTTC
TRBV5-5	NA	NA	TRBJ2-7	CASSPGTLYEQYF	TGTGCCAGCAGCCCTGGGACACTCTACGAGCAGTACTTC
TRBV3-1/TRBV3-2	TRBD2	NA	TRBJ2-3	CASSHGGGGLDTQYF	TGTGCCAGCAGCCATGGCGGCGGGGGGTTAGATACGCAGTATTTT
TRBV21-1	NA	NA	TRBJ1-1	CASSKGEGAGMTFF	TGTGCCAGCAGCAAAGGGGAGGGAGCAGGGATGACTTTCTTT
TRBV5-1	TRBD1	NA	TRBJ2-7	CASSWTGTGNDEQYF	TGCGCCAGCAGCTGGACCGGGACAGGGAACGACGAGCAGTACTTC
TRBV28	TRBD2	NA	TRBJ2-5	CASSLRTSGGNQETQYF	TGTGCCAGCAGTTTAAGAACTAGCGGGGGGAATCAAGAGACCCAGTACTTC
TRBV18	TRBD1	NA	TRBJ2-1	CASSPLDQGEFF	TGTGCCAGCTCGCCGCTTGATCAGGGGGAGTTCTTC
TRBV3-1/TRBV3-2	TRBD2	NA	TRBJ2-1	CASSQAPRAGYYNEQFF	TGTGCCAGCAGCCAAGCCCCCAGAGCGGGGTACTACAATGAGCAGTTCTTC
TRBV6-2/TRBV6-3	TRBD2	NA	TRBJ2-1	CASSLSGGGLGEQFF	TGTGCCAGCAGTTTAAGCGGGGGTGGATTGGGTGAGCAGTTCTTC
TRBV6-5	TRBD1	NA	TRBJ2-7	CASSKTGTGFYEQYF	TGTGCCAGCAGCAAAACCGGGACAGGGTTTTACGAGCAGTACTTC
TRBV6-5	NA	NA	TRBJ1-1	CASSYSINTEAFF	TGTGCCAGCAGTTACTCGATAAACACTGAAGCTTTCTTT
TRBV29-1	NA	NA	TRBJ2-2	CSVPRPFTGELFF	TGCAGCGTTCCAAGACCGTTCACCGGGGAGCTGTTTTTT
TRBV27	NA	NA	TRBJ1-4	CASSWRATNEKLFF	TGTGCCAGCAGTTGGCGAGCAACTAATGAAAAACTGTTTTTT
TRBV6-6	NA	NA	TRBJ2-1	CATKLSSYNEQFF	TGTGCCACGAAACTAAGCTCCTACAATGAGCAGTTCTTC
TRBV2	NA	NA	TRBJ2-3	CASSELLPTDTQYF	TGTGCCAGCAGTGAATTGCTTCCCACAGATACGCAGTATTTT
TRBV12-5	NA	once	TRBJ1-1	CASGPGGVRGQTEAFF	TGTGCTAGTGGTCCCGGGGGGGTACGGGGCCAGACTGAAGCTTTCTTT
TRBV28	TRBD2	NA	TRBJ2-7	CASSSTRLRLSGGPTYEQYF	TGTGCCAGCAGTTCCACCCGACTGAGACTAAGCGGGGGGCCCACCTACGAGCAGTACTTC